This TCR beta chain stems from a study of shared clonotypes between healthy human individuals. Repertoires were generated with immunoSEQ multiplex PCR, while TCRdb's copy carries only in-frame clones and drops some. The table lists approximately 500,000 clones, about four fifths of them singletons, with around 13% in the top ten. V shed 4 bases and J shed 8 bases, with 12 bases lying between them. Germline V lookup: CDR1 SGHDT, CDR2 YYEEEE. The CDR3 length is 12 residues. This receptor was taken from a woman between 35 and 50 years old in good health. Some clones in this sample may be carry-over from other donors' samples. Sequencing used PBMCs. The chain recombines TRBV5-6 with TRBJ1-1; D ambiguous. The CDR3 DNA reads TGTGCCAGCAGCGTTCAGAGCCTCGAAGCTTTCTTT. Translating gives CASSVQSLEAFF.